This paragraph reports one TCR beta chain. Its recognized antigen is unknown. This sample was included in a study of monozygotic twins with inflammatory bowel disease (dated by TCRdb to 2018 to 2020). At the level of the whole study: A total of approximately 30 monozygotic twin pairs were included in the full study, comprising nine German pairs (four IBD-concordant, five IBD-discordant) and 19 IBD-discordant Danish pairs. The search for disease-associated traits relied mainly on comparing IBD patients with their genetically identical healthy co-twins within discordant pairs. Each individual had, on average, about 151 000 unique TCRalpha sequences and 181 000 unique TCRbeta sequences available for analysis. Here is what the overall study found, with its caveats: No single strong signal or clonotype linked to IBD turned up in the results, so the idea that one exists was not supported. IBD patients had lower TCRbeta repertoire diversity, measured by the inverse Simpson index, than their healthy co-twins. Fewer clonotypes were shared with other individuals by IBD patients than by healthy twins, most markedly in patients showing signs of disease activity. Concordant and discordant twins showed no difference in repertoire similarity, possibly because of limited statistical power. Different T cell subtypes could not be distinguished in the analysis. Background noise and inter-individual variability may have been introduced into the repertoires by the differing immunosuppressive treatments among patients.

From each donor, a roughly 2.3 ml peripheral blood sample was collected into PAXgene tubes and stored at -80 degrees C. Without T cell sorting, total RNA was isolated from whole blood using the PAXgene blood miRNA kit on an automated QIAcube. Peripheral blood from monozygotic twin pairs who were concordant or discordant for inflammatory bowel disease underwent deep TCRalpha and TCRbeta repertoire profiling using unique molecular barcoding. Smoking habits were recorded for all twin pairs, and individuals were classified as current, former or never smokers. CDR1 is given as SGHTA and CDR2 as FQGNSA, both from the germline V gene. Measured from the cysteine to the phenylalanine, the CDR3 is 14 residues long. Only the protein is available. Library preparation employed 5' RACE. The input for every TCR library was roughly 4,000 ng of total RNA. For each sample, cDNA synthesis was carried out in eight separate reactions using SMARTScribe reverse transcriptase. Unique molecular identifiers containing a 6-nucleotide sample barcode were introduced through template switching during cDNA synthesis. TCRalpha and TCRbeta cDNA was amplified in two nested PCRs of around 15 and 9 cycles, and bead purification was carried out after each PCR. Before amplification, the cDNA was treated with uracil DNA-glycosylase and purified using the QIAquick PCR purification kit. The second PCR added Illumina TruSeq-compatible adapters along with sample-specific barcodes. Library quality and concentration were checked on TapeStation and Qubit, and libraries were pooled at around 4.7 ng each. Pooled libraries were sequenced on an Illumina HiSeq2500 single-index Rapid Run with 2 x 100 bp reads and custom sequencing primers. Concerning the study's data processing: UMI-based consensus assembly with MiGEC version 1.2.6 was used to correct PCR and sequencing errors. MiXCR version 2.1.1 was used for V(D)J alignment, clonotype assembly and CDR3 extraction. To normalise gene usage, clonotype sharing and MAIT/NKT TCR abundance, the analysis used the top 1000, 10 000 and 20 000 clonotypes per sample. Diversity was computed as the inverse Simpson index with the vegan R package after downsampling to 27 000 UMIs. Paired Mann-Whitney U tests were applied to discordant twin pairs, with Benjamini-Hochberg correction for multiple testing. After TCRdb reprocessed the reads, each CDR3 protein sequence was kept as one row, without DNA. TCRdb assigned the V and J calls; the authors' analysis was not used. Per the sample table, the count is over 90,000 distinct CDR3 sequences. Of the sample, 1.9% is held by the ten largest clones.

The chain is encoded by TRBV7-2 joined to TRBJ1-1; with no DNA, the TCRdb D assignment of TRBD1 cannot be verified. The TCR comes from a human donor with ulcerative colitis or Crohn's disease, or a healthy co-twin of an affected twin (not recorded which). The sequencing input was blood. The CDR3 in this case is CASSSGTANTEAFF.